A single TCR beta chain is shown here with its context. Its antigen remains unknown. The data were taken from a study of cytomegalovirus exposure and HLA in healthy donors. V shed 4 bases and J 5 bases; nucleotides not matched to a gene: 3. Per the germline V gene, CDR1 is MGHRA and CDR2 is YSYEKL. This CDR3 region has 14 residues. A multiplex PCR was run with 60 Vbeta primers and 13 Jbeta primers. Authors' processing steps: The count from a later analysis was some 76 million unique TCR beta chains, approximately 9.9 million of them shared. Using immunoSEQ multiplex PCR, the repertoire was profiled, and TCRdb retains in-frame clones only, with some absent. D and trimming were read from the DNA, whereas the V and J calls and clone size are those reported in that table. The sample has 110,000 to 150,000 clones, 78% seen once. The study, taken as a whole, reports: Reports state that TCR beta sequences accurately predicted most subjects' HLA-A and HLA-B alleles. In a later analysis, an Asian-associated ancestry cluster reportedly showed fewer N-insertions than the approximately 660-donor mean. Productive rates of about 90% or about 30% were seen for most TCR beta V segments in an earlier analysis.

The rearrangement links TRBV4-1 to TRBJ2-5; 11 nucleotides agree with TRBD2. Sequenced: PBMCs. The TCR sequence derives from a male donor in good health and CMV-seronegative. Here the CDR3 reads CASSPTSGVETQYF. The CDR3 DNA sequence: TGCGCCAGCAGCCCGACTAGCGGGGTTGAGACCCAGTACTTC.